These T cell receptor beta chains were read from a single sample in a study of T cell repertoires in cytomegalovirus infection. TCRdb itself ran the reads through MiXCR, one entry per CDR3 protein. The data contain about 530,000 distinct CDR3 sequences, 26% of them singletons. Material for sequencing was PBMCs. These receptors were taken from a human donor in good health (CMV status not recorded). Some clones in this sample may be carry-over from other donors' samples. Each CDR3 is given with its conserved first and last residue. The order of the fields is clone size, J gene, V gene, CDR3 protein. Size is stated for part of the rows, as once, few or many counts, or as a class when the clone is expanded.

few | TRBJ1-5 | TRBV6-1 | CASSVEGVGQPQHF
. | TRBJ2-1 | TRBV29-1 | CSVKPGTGNNEQFF
many | TRBJ2-1 | TRBV7-2 | CASSLVGTSGSYEQFF
. | TRBJ2-7 | TRBV19 | CASRRQIGYEQYF
once | TRBJ2-3 | TRBV24-1 | CATSDQDTTSTDTQYF
many | TRBJ1-6 | TRBV7-2 | CASSLTTNSPLHF
. | TRBJ1-4 | TRBV5-4 | CASSLSQDRGSEKLFF
many | TRBJ2-7 | TRBV7-2 | CASSPRGGPYEQYF
. | TRBJ1-1 | TRBV15 | CATSRRLNTEAFF
many | TRBJ2-5 | TRBV7-2 | CASRAPGFQETQYF
. | TRBJ1-4 | TRBV7-2 | CATQGGPNEKLFF
. | TRBJ2-2 | TRBV5-4 | CASSFRDRAFTGELFF
few | TRBJ1-4 | TRBV18 | CASSPGREGTNEKLFF
. | TRBJ2-2 | TRBV28 | CASSYPGANTGELFF
. | TRBJ2-1 | TRBV5-4 | CASSPPGLAGVNPTNEQFF
many | TRBJ2-1 | TRBV7-2 | CASSIQRTWGLREYEQFF
few | TRBJ2-1 | TRBV20-1 | CSVSGSYNEQFF
few | TRBJ1-5 | TRBV20-1 | CSATGVNQPQHF
. | TRBJ2-3 | TRBV5-1 | CASSQSAPSTDTQYF
. | TRBJ2-2 | TRBV2 | CASRPRDLRSGELFF
. | TRBJ1-4 | TRBV5-5 | CASSLEGQLDATNEKLFF
. | TRBJ1-1 | TRBV7-2 | CASSSDRGRTEAFF
. | TRBJ2-7 | TRBV20-1 | CSARDPGGAYEQYF
few | TRBJ2-3 | TRBV7-9 | CASSLVARLSTDTQYF
. | TRBJ2-1 | TRBV6-2/TRBV6-3 | CASSPLSANEQFF
many | TRBJ2-2 | TRBV7-2 | CASSPRHSSNPGELFF
few | TRBJ2-1 | TRBV19 | CASSIGISYNEQFF